The 17 T cell receptor beta chains given below trace back to one sample, sequenced in a study of response to subunit inactivated influenza vaccine. MiXCR, run by TCRdb on the RT-PCR reads, gives a single entry per CDR3 protein. The data show more than 450,000 distinct CDR3 sequences, roughly 12% seen once. The same specimen was also included in a second study, on T cells expressing NK-cell markers. That source notes: Researchers built TCR beta cDNA using 5'RACE template switching with UMIs.

The specimen was PBMCs from blood, collected on the day of vaccination. The receptor source for this set is a man in his fifties or sixties who received an inactivated influenza vaccine.

This clonotype was seen a handful of times. V gene TRBV7-9 combines with J gene TRBJ1-5, with a tentative D call TRBD1 (5 bases). Germline V lookup: CDR1 SEHNR, CDR2 FQNEAQ (reference sequence). The V end was cut by 1 base, the J end by 12 bases, with 13 bases between. The CDR3 sequence is 13 residues long. The CDR3 sequence: CASSLGQGTLQHF. The CDR3 DNA follows: TGTGCCAGCAGCTTAGGGCAGGGCACGCTCCAGCATTTT. The full variable domain, rest sourced from reference TRBV7-9 and TRBJ1-5, is DTGVSQNPRHKITKRGQNVTFRCDPISEHNRLYWYRQTLGQGPEFLTYFQNEAQLEKSRLLSDRFSAERPKGSFSTLEIQRTEQGDSAMYLCASSLGQGTLQHFGDGTRLSIL.

The chain recombines TRBV5-1 with TRBJ1-2, with 7 bases aligning to TRBD1. This CDR3 has 14 amino acids. Germline CDR1 is SGHRS and CDR2 is YFSETQ. The trim removed 2 bases at V and 5 bases at J, leaving 6 bases unmatched. The CDR3 DNA is TGCGCCAGCAGCTTTGGCGGGACAGCATATGGCTACACCTTC. It encodes CASSFGGTAYGYTF.

This rearrangement joins TRBV5-5 to TRBJ2-7; 10 bases match TRBD1. Trimming removed 0 bases from V and 3 bases from J; junction bases left unmatched: 6. Germline-derived CDR1 and CDR2 are SGHKS and YYEKEE (reference sequence). This CDR3 spans 16 amino acids. This chain's CDR3 is CASSLVWDRGLYEQYF. CDR3 nucleotides: TGTGCCAGCAGCTTGGTGTGGGACAGGGGTCTCTACGAGCAGTACTTC.

The genes are TRBV7-3 and TRBJ2-3; D is possibly TRBD2 (6 bases). Trimming left V 4 bases short and J 0 bases short, with 11 bases between. The CDR3 is made up of 15 amino acids. Germline loops: CDR1 SGHTA, CDR2 FQGTGA. As DNA, the CDR3 is TGTGCCAGCAGCTATGGCGGGGATAGCACAGATACGCAGTATTTT. This codes for CASSYGGDSTDTQYF.

A few counts support this clonotype. The rearrangement uses TRBV10-3 and TRBJ1-4; a weak D match, TRBD1 (6 bases). Trimming stripped 3 bases from V and 4 bases from J, with 12 bases between. Per the germline V gene, CDR1 is ENHRY and CDR2 is SYGVKD. The CDR3 has 15 amino acids. CDR3 DNA: TGTGCCATCAGTGATGTACAGGGTCTTAATGAAAAACTGTTTTTT. Amino acid sequence: CAISDVQGLNEKLFF.

The J gene is TRBJ1-1, the V gene TRBV20-1; D unresolved. Trimming took off 2 bases at V and 3 bases at J, with 13 bases between the two ends. The CDR3 is 14 residues long. CDR1 is DFQATT, CDR2 SNEGSKA, per germline (reference sequence). The DNA of the CDR3 is TGCAGTGCTAGATATCCCAAGGAGGACACTGAAGCTTTCTTT. Amino acid sequence: CSARYPKEDTEAFF.

This clonotype was recorded many times. V gene TRBV12-3 or TRBV12-4 combines with J gene TRBJ1-2; the D gene is possibly TRBD1 (6 bases). The ends were cut back, 6 bases at V and 1 base at J, with 15 bases in the middle. The CDR3 has 15 residues. CDR3 sequence (DNA): TGTGCCAGCAGAGCCCGCCAGGGGTATAACTATGGCTACACCTTC. Residues: CASRARQGYNYGYTF.

There are many counts of this clonotype. The rearrangement joins TRBV20-1 to TRBJ1-5, with D maybe TRBD1 (6 bases). The CDR3 is 15 residues long. The germline gives CDR1 DFQATT, CDR2 SNEGSKA (reference sequence). The ends were cut back, 3 bases at V and 2 bases at J, with 14 bases in the middle. CDR3 sequence (DNA): TGCAGTGCTAGGACCCAGGGGAACGGCAATCAGCCCCAGCATTTT. Protein: CSARTQGNGNQPQHF.

This clonotype was seen a handful of times. The chain has TRBV29-1 and TRBJ2-2; no reliable D call. This CDR3 contains 11 residues. The V gene's germline CDR1 is SQVTM and CDR2 ANQGSEA. V gave up 4 bases and J gave up 6 bases, with 6 bases separating them. CDR3 region: CSVGAPGELFF. In DNA, the CDR3 is TGCAGCGTTGGGGCACCCGGGGAGCTGTTTTTT.

The chain employs TRBV20-1 and TRBJ2-7; TRBD1 matches at 7 bases. Germline CDR1 and CDR2: DFQATT and SNEGSKA (reference sequence). Germline trimming cut 6 bases from V and 3 bases from J; bases unmatched to any gene: 5. This CDR3 is 12 amino acids long. This CDR3 is CSAIDRDYEQYF. In nucleotides, the CDR3 is TGCAGTGCCATCGACAGGGACTACGAGCAGTACTTC.

This chain links TRBV7-3 with TRBJ2-6; D not resolved. The V gene's germline CDR1 is SGHTA and CDR2 FQGTGA. Trimming took off 3 bases at V and 0 bases at J, with 9 bases between the two ends. This CDR3 is 16 amino acids long. CDR3 sequence reads: CASSFVPRSGANVLTF. The CDR3 DNA is TGTGCCAGCAGCTTTGTCCCCCGCTCTGGGGCCAACGTCCTGACTTTC.

This clonotype was recorded at least ten times. The chain has TRBV20-1 and TRBJ2-5; D unresolved. V gave up 5 bases and J gave up 2 bases, with 3 bases separating them. The CDR3 has 10 residues. The germline gives CDR1 DFQATT, CDR2 SNEGSKA (reference sequence). CDR3: CSAGQETQYF. The CDR3 coding sequence is TGCAGTGCTGGTCAAGAGACCCAGTACTTC.

This clonotype came up many times. The chain combines TRBV7-9 with TRBJ2-2, with D perhaps matching TRBD1 (6 bases). The germline gives CDR1 SEHNR, CDR2 FQNEAQ (reference sequence). Between the trimmed V and J ends, which lost 1 base and 4 bases, there was a span of 7 bases. The CDR3 has 14 amino acids. The CDR3 DNA follows: TGTGCCAGCAGCTTAGGCAGGGGCACCGGGGAGCTGTTTTTT. The encoded protein is CASSLGRGTGELFF.

This clonotype came up a few times. The genes are TRBV12-3 or TRBV12-4 and TRBJ2-1; 8 bases are a match to TRBD2. The CDR3 spans 15 residues. The junction had 8 bases not matched to a gene; V was cut back by 7 bases and J by 3 bases. The CDR3 here is CASILGLAGYNEQFF. CDR3 nucleotide sequence: TGTGCCAGCATCTTGGGGCTAGCGGGCTACAATGAGCAGTTCTTC.

This clonotype appeared many times. The CDR3 loop reads CASSYSDPQGFGGYTF. CDR3 DNA: TGTGCCAGCAGTTACTCGGACCCCCAGGGGTTCGGCGGCTACACCTTC. J is TRBJ1-2 and V is TRBV6-5; TRBD1 is a possible D gene (6 bases). CDR3 length equals 16 residues. Germline loops: CDR1 MNHEY, CDR2 SVGAGI. V was cut by 0 bases and J by 8 bases, with 19 bases left in between.

The table lists this clonotype with many counts. The gene calls are TRBV7-9 and TRBJ2-2; 11 bases align to TRBD1. The CDR3 spans 14 residues. CDR1 and CDR2 from the germline V gene are SEHNR and FQNEAQ (reference sequence). V dropped 10 bases and J dropped 6; count of bases not matched to a gene: 7. The CDR3 sequence: CAISGTGGPGELFF. The CDR3 bases are TGTGCCATTTCCGGGACAGGGGGACCCGGGGAGCTGTTTTTT.

This clonotype was detected only a few times. This rearrangement joins TRBV5-1 to TRBJ2-3; D might be TRBD1 (5 bases). The CDR3 runs 15 residues. Deletions cut 0 bases from V and 0 bases from J, with 8 bases between. CDR1 and CDR2 (germline): SGHRS, YFSETQ. For the CDR3, the DNA is TGCGCCAGCAGCTTGGAATCAGGGAGCACAGATACGCAGTATTTT. It translates to CASSLESGSTDTQYF.